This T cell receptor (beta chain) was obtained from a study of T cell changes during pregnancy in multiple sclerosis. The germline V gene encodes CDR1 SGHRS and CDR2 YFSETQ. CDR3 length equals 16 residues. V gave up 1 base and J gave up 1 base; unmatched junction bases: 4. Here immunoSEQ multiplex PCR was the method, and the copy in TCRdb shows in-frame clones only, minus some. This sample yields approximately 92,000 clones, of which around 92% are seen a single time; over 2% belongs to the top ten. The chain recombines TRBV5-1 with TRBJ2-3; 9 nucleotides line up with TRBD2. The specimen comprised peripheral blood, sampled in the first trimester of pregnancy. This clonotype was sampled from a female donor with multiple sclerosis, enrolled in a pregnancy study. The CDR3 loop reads CASSLPSSGGTDTQYF. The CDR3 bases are TGCGCCAGCAGCTTGCCCTCTAGCGGGGGCACAGATACGCAGTATTTT.